The 7 T cell receptor beta chains presented below share a single source sample, sequenced in a study of T cells in Graves' hyperthyroidism and ophthalmopathy. The CDR3 regions of TCR beta were amplified from RNA transcripts. The HTBI primer set was used in a first-round RT-PCR of the TCR CDR3. In TCRdb, the multiplex PCR reads were re-called with MiXCR into one record per CDR3 protein. The repertoire holds some 560,000 distinct CDR3 sequences, with about 15% as singletons. The sample was blood. Receptors originate from a woman between 25 and 40 years old with Graves' hyperthyroidism.

This clonotype was seen only a few times. This chain joins TRBV27 and TRBJ2-1; D remains ambiguous. Germline lookup yields CDR1 MNHEY and CDR2 SMNVEV (reference sequence). There are 12 residues in the CDR3. The V gene lost 10 bases and the J gene lost 5 bases, with 12 bases spanning the gap. The CDR3 coding sequence is TGTGCCACCTCAGGCCTTCACAATGAGCAGTTCTTC. It yields the protein CATSGLHNEQFF.

This clonotype was picked up a small number of times. The V and J genes are TRBV12-3 or TRBV12-4 and TRBJ1-4; possibly TRBD1 for D (6 bases). The CDR3 length is 14 residues. V was trimmed by 5 bases and J by 7 bases, leaving 14 bases between them. CDR3 sequence (DNA): TGTGCCAGCAGTCTAGGGGTAGGGGGTGAAAAACTGTTTTTT. Amino acid sequence: CASSLGVGGEKLFF.

This clonotype has a count of ten or more. The rearrangement links TRBV7-9 to TRBJ2-1; TRBD2 matches 7 bases. Germline values: CDR1 SEHNR, CDR2 FQNEAQ (reference sequence). The CDR3 loop spans 17 amino acids. V gave up 2 bases and J gave up 6 bases; unmatched junction bases: 13. The CDR3 here is CASSLFGGGTYSNEQFF. The CDR3 DNA is TGTGCCAGCAGCTTATTTGGGGGGGGGACTTACTCCAATGAGCAGTTCTTC.

This clonotype appeared many times. V usage is TRBV28 and J usage is TRBJ1-5, with D possibly matching TRBD1 (6 bases). The CDR3 spans 13 residues. The germline V gene has CDR1 MDHEN and CDR2 SYDVKM. Deletions cut 7 bases from V and 6 bases from J, with 13 bases between. The CDR3 region is CASNTQGSQPQHF. CDR3 bases: TGTGCCAGCAATACCCAGGGGTCTCAGCCCCAGCATTTT. The full variable domain, rest sourced from reference TRBV28 and TRBJ1-5, is DVKVTQSSRYLVKRTGEKVFLECVQDMDHENMFWYRQDPGLGLRLIYFSYDVKMKEKGDIPEGYSVSREKKERFSLILESASTNQTSMYLCASNTQGSQPQHFGDGTRLSIL.

The chain employs TRBV5-1 and TRBJ2-2, with 11 bases that match TRBD2. CDR1 and CDR2 from the germline V gene are SGHRS and YFSETQ. The junction had 8 bases not matched to a gene; V was cut back by 6 bases and J by 4 bases. The CDR3 consists of 16 residues. CDR3 DNA: TGCGCCAGCACCTCCCGACTAGCGGGGACCACCGGGGAGCTGTTTTTT. Translated: CASTSRLAGTTGELFF.

This clonotype was recorded at least ten times. The V gene is TRBV3-1, the J gene TRBJ1-1; 9 nucleotides align to TRBD1. In germline, CDR1 is LGHDT, CDR2 YNNKEL (reference sequence). There are 14 residues in the CDR3. V lost 4 bases, J lost 2 bases, and 2 bases stayed unmatched. CDR3 DNA sequence: TGTGCCAGCAGCCCAACAGGGGGCAACACTGAAGCTTTCTTT. Translated: CASSPTGGNTEAFF.

This clonotype came up many times. The chain employs TRBV5-1 and TRBJ1-6; 9 nucleotides agree with TRBD1. V gave up 4 bases and J gave up 8 bases; unmatched junction bases: 7. The CDR3 length is 15 residues. CDR1 is SGHRS, CDR2 YFSETQ, per germline. The CDR3 here is CASSPGDRVDSPLHF. CDR3 nucleotides: TGCGCCAGCAGCCCGGGGGACAGGGTCGATTCACCCCTCCACTTT.